This T cell receptor (beta chain) was recorded in a study of OX40 agonist ivuxolimab in advanced cancers. There are 14 residues in the CDR3. The germline CDR1 and CDR2 sequences are MNHNS and SASEGT. V was cut by 1 base and J by 7 bases, with 13 bases left in between. Comment on this clone: The antigen is undetermined.

Assay used: immunoSEQ multiplex PCR; TCRdb lists only in-frame clones, some missing. Among roughly 48,000 clones listed, approximately 90% were seen once. Notes on the study in general: Average numbers of expanded clones were greater in CD8+ T cells than in CD4+. The study found among the lowest clonal expansion in partial responders at 0.1-3.0 mg/kg.

The origin of this receptor is an adult with an advanced solid tumor such as melanoma, head and neck, liver or kidney cancer. The sequencing used CD4+ or CD8+ T cells sorted from blood, collected in a trial of the OX40 agonist ivuxolimab. The chain joins TRBV6-1 to TRBJ1-1; the D is unclear. Here the CDR3 reads CASSEDPGGVEAFF. For the CDR3, the DNA is TGTGCCAGCAGTGAAGACCCAGGTGGGGTTGAAGCTTTCTTT.